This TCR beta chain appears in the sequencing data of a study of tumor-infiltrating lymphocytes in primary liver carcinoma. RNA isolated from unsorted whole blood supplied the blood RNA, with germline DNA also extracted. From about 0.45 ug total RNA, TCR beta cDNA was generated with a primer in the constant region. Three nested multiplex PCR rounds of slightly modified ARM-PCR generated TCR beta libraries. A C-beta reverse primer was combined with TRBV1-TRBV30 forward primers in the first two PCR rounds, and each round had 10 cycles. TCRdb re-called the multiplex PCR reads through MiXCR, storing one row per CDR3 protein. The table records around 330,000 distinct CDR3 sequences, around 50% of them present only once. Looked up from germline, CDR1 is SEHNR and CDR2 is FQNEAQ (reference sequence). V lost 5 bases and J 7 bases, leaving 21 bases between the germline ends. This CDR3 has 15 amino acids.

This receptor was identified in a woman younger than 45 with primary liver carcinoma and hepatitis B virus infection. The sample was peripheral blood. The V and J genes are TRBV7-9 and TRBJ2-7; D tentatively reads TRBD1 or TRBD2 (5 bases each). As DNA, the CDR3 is TGTGCCAGCAGCCCTACTACCCGGGACGGTGCGGAGCAGTACTTC. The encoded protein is CASSPTTRDGAEQYF.